This T cell receptor (beta chain) was documented in a study of T cell responses to AZD1222 COVID-19 vaccine. Study-wide context: Analysis merged second doses at about 4 or about 12 weeks. Study conclusions and caveats: There were mostly white British donors and more females than males, and clonal diversity was possibly underestimated. Spike-wide coverage was observed for vaccine-associated CD4 TCRs, with dominant responses at 160-218 and 743-854.

With regard to this clone: The antigen is undetermined.

Method: immunoSEQ multiplex PCR; TCRdb's copy keeps in-frame clones and lacks some. The repertoire has tens of thousands of clones, roughly nine tenths of them found once; the top ten carry roughly 29%. The sample in question was peripheral blood, obtained on day 0 of AZD1222 vaccination. The sequence was obtained from an adult in good health.

The CDR3, as DNA: TGTGCCAGCAGCCCCCGGGACTACGGGTACGAGCAGTACTTC. Translation: CASSPRDYGYEQYF. J is TRBJ2-7 and V is TRBV3-1 (or the pseudogene TRBV3-2); 7 positions agree with TRBD2. Germline V gene lookup returns CDR1 LGHDT and CDR2 YNNKEL (reference sequence). This CDR3 comprises 14 residues. Trimming removed 4 bases from V and 4 bases from J; junction bases left unmatched: 7.